These 23 T cell receptor beta chains were all obtained from the same sample, sequenced in a study of blood T cell repertoires in COVID-19. Libraries were prepared by immunoSEQ multiplex PCR; TCRdb keeps only in-frame clonotypes and omits some of them. The sample includes under 200,000 clones, about 88% of them seen just once. Sample: peripheral blood. The receptor set was obtained from a man aged 18 to 30 with acute or convalescent COVID-19.

This clone appeared a few times. The chain joins TRBV24-1 to TRBJ2-5, with 13 bases aligning to TRBD2. The germline gives CDR1 KGHDR, CDR2 SFDVKD. CDR3 length: 18 amino acids. V was pared by 6 bases and J by 4 bases, with 13 bases of the junction left unmatched. The CDR3 region has the DNA TGTGCCACCAGTCCCGGGAGACTAGCGGGGGGATCTGGAGAGACCCAGTACTTC. It encodes CATSPGRLAGGSGETQYF.

The V gene is TRBV4-1, the J gene TRBJ1-3, with D unclear. Deletions cut 0 bases from V and 0 bases from J, with 6 bases between. The CDR3 spans 15 residues. Germline CDR1 is MGHRA and CDR2 is YSYEKL. The CDR3 sequence: CASSQDVLSGNTIYF. The CDR3 DNA reads TGCGCCAGCAGCCAAGATGTCCTCTCTGGAAACACCATATATTTT.

The chain is built from TRBV5-4 and TRBJ2-1; a weak D match, TRBD1 (6 bases). Germline V gene lookup returns CDR1 SGHNT and CDR2 YYREEE (reference sequence). Trimming removed 0 bases at V and 7 bases at J, with 20 bases between. CDR3 size: 17 residues. CDR3 in amino acids: CASSLGVLQGLENEQFF. Here the CDR3 DNA reads TGTGCCAGCAGCTTGGGGGTTTTACAGGGCCTCGAGAATGAGCAGTTCTTC.

In its sample, this clone was seen a few times. The rearrangement uses TRBV6-5 and TRBJ1-2; D possibly corresponds to TRBD1 (5 bases). V lost 6 bases and J lost 1, with 9 bases in between. CDR1 and CDR2 (germline): MNHEY, SVGAGI. This CDR3 comprises 13 residues. DNA of the CDR3: TGTGCCAGCAGCATGACAGATAACTATGGCTACACCTTC. Amino acids: CASSMTDNYGYTF.

The CDR3 loop reads CASSRQGYTEAFF. The CDR3 DNA is TGTGCCAGCAGTAGACAGGGTTACACTGAAGCTTTCTTT. The chain links TRBV6-5 to TRBJ1-1; 7 bases map to TRBD1. The V segment lost 5 bases and the J segment 3 bases; nucleotides outside the gene matches: 3. Per germline, CDR1 MNHEY and CDR2 SVGAGI. The CDR3 covers 13 residues.

The genes are TRBV19 and TRBJ2-1; D is undetermined. The germline gives CDR1 LNHDA, CDR2 SQIVND (reference sequence). This CDR3 region has 14 residues. The V end was cut by 6 bases, the J end by 4 bases, with 13 bases between. DNA for the CDR3: TGTGCCAGTAGACCCCCGCAGGTTTACAATGAGCAGTTCTTC. This sequence encodes CASRPPQVYNEQFF.

The chain has TRBV14 and TRBJ2-5; D is uncertain. The CDR3 is 14 amino acids. V lost 1 base to trimming and J lost 5 bases, with 11 bases between them. CDR1 SGHDN and CDR2 FVKESK come from the germline V gene. The CDR3 sequence: CASSQGSVRETQYF. Written as DNA, the CDR3 is TGTGCCAGCAGCCAAGGCTCAGTCAGGGAGACCCAGTACTTC. The full variable domain, with the rest looked up from reference TRBV14 and TRBJ2-5, is EAGVTQFPSHSVIEKGQTVTLRCDPISGHDNLYWYRRVMGKEIKFLLHFVKESKQDESGMPNNRFLAERTGGTYSTLKVQPAELEDSGVYFCASSQGSVRETQYFGPGTRLLVL.

The rearrangement links TRBV2 to TRBJ2-3; the D is unclear. This CDR3 comprises 14 residues. Trimming left V 10 bases short and J 4 bases short, with 18 bases between. Germline loops: CDR1 SNHLY, CDR2 FYNNEI. This CDR3 reads CATGSSFTSDTQYF. Written as DNA, the CDR3 is TGTGCCACCGGTTCGTCCTTTACCTCAGATACGCAGTATTTT.

The chain joins TRBV30 to TRBJ1-5; TRBD1 agrees at 9 bases. Germline V gene data show CDR1 as GTSNPN and CDR2 as SVGIG (reference sequence). The CDR3 loop spans 14 amino acids. Germline trimming cut 2 bases from V and 4 bases from J; bases unmatched to any gene: 3. Written as DNA, the CDR3 is TGTGCCTGGAGTCGAGGGACAGGGAATCAGCCCCAGCATTTT. This encodes CAWSRGTGNQPQHF. The full variable domain, completed using reference TRBV30 and TRBJ1-5, is SQTIHQWPATLVQPVGSPLSLECTVEGTSNPNLYWYRQAAGRGLQLLFYSVGIGQISSEVPQNLSASRPQDRQFILSSKKLLLSDSGFYLCAWSRGTGNQPQHFGDGTRLSIL.

This clone was detected once. The chain has TRBV2 and TRBJ1-1; TRBD1 matches at 8 bases. V was pared by 6 bases and J by 3 bases, with 3 bases of the junction left unmatched. There are 13 residues in the CDR3. Germline CDR1 and CDR2: SNHLY and FYNNEI. CDR3 sequence: CASRRGQDTEAFF. CDR3 coding DNA: TGTGCCAGCAGGAGGGGACAGGACACTGAAGCTTTCTTT.

V gene TRBV15 combines with J gene TRBJ2-3, with 9 bases aligning to TRBD1. The CDR3 is made up of 16 amino acids. V shed 0 bases, J shed 1 base, and the junction held 2 bases outside the gene matches. The V gene's germline CDR1 is LNHNV and CDR2 YYDKDF (reference sequence). This CDR3 reads CATSRDRTGGTDTQYF. The CDR3 coding sequence is TGTGCCACCAGCAGAGATCGGACAGGGGGCACAGATACGCAGTATTTT.

This clone was observed once. The chain joins TRBV28 to TRBJ1-2; D perhaps matches TRBD1 (5 bases). V was shortened by 6 bases and J by 3 bases, with 14 bases between the two germline ends. The CDR3 is made up of 14 amino acids. The germline V gene encodes CDR1 MDHEN and CDR2 SYDVKM. The CDR3 DNA reads TGTGCCAGCAGGGGATCAGGGCTTGACTATGGCTACACCTTC. Translation: CASRGSGLDYGYTF.

The V call is TRBV6-5, the J call TRBJ1-2; D gene ambiguous. The CDR3 runs to 13 residues. The V gene's germline CDR1 is MNHEY and CDR2 SVGAGI. V shed 8 bases and J shed 4 bases, with 14 bases lying between them. The CDR3 DNA follows: TGTGCCAGCCTGTCTCCTAAATCCTATGGCTACACCTTC. Translation: CASLSPKSYGYTF.

The chain employs TRBV3-1 (or the pseudogene TRBV3-2) and TRBJ1-3; D remains unclear. CDR3 length: 15 amino acids. V gave up 3 bases and J gave up 0 bases, with 9 bases separating them. The germline CDR1 and CDR2 sequences are LGHDT and YNNKEL (reference sequence). The CDR3 loop is CASSHPLYSGNTIYF. The CDR3 coding sequence is TGTGCCAGCAGCCATCCACTTTACTCTGGAAACACCATATATTTT.

The chain has TRBV28 and TRBJ1-2, with a weak D call TRBD1 (5 bases). V gave up 9 bases and J gave up 7 bases, with 12 bases separating them. There are 11 residues in the CDR3. Looked up from germline, CDR1 is MDHEN and CDR2 is SYDVKM. CDR3 residues: CASWTSGGYTF. DNA of the CDR3: TGTGCCAGTTGGACATCCGGTGGCTACACCTTC.

The chain uses TRBV6-5 and TRBJ2-3; 9 positions agree with TRBD2. The J segment lost 0 bases and the V segment lost 6 bases, leaving 4 bases of the junction unmatched. This CDR3 comprises 15 residues. Per the germline V gene, CDR1 is MNHEY and CDR2 is SVGAGI. CDR3 loop: CASSAGGGSTDTQYF. DNA of the CDR3: TGTGCCAGCAGCGCGGGGGGGGGTAGCACAGATACGCAGTATTTT.

The chain is built from TRBV29-1 and TRBJ1-1; D is unclear. This CDR3 comprises 12 residues. The germline V and J ends were trimmed by 4 bases and 1 base, with 7 bases remaining between them. Looked up from germline, CDR1 is SQVTM and CDR2 is ANQGSEA. The DNA of the CDR3 is TGCAGCGTTGTGTCCAGGAACACTGAAGCTTTCTTT. Its translation is CSVVSRNTEAFF.

The chain is built from TRBV19 and TRBJ1-5, with TRBD1 matching over 8 bases. J was trimmed by 2 bases and V by 5 bases; bases with no gene match: 20. The CDR3 extends over 20 amino acids. Per the germline V gene, CDR1 is LNHDA and CDR2 is SQIVND (reference sequence). The CDR3 DNA reads TGTGCCAGTAGTCCGACCGGACAGGGAGGTATTTGGGAAGGCAATCAGCCCCAGCATTTT. Its translation: CASSPTGQGGIWEGNQPQHF.

This chain connects TRBV28 to TRBJ1-2; possible D gene TRBD1, 6 bases. CDR1 MDHEN and CDR2 SYDVKM come from the germline V gene. This CDR3 has 12 amino acids. Deletions cut 5 bases from V and 7 bases from J, with 11 bases between. The CDR3 here is CASSLGQIGYTF. The CDR3 nucleotides are TGTGCCAGCAGTCTCGGACAGATTGGCTACACCTTC.

J is TRBJ2-5 and V is TRBV7-3, with 10 bases identical to TRBD1. In germline, CDR1 is SGHTA, CDR2 FQGTGA. J gave up 4 bases and V 1 base, and 9 bases lay outside the gene matches. This CDR3 comprises 17 residues. The CDR3 DNA reads TGTGCCAGCAGCTTAAGTGTGGGACAGGGGAATCTAGAGACCCAGTACTTC. It translates to CASSLSVGQGNLETQYF.

The V and J genes are TRBV7-2 and TRBJ1-2, with a possible D match to TRBD1 (6 bases). This CDR3 region has 13 residues. Trimming stripped 5 bases from V and 4 bases from J, with 11 bases between. Germline CDR1 SGHTA, CDR2 FQGNSA. CDR3: CASSRTVIYGYTF. CDR3 DNA sequence: TGTGCCAGCAGCCGGACAGTGATCTATGGCTACACCTTC.

This clone was counted a single time. The V and J genes are TRBV6-1 and TRBJ2-6; 7 positions agree with TRBD1. Germline CDR1 reads MNHNS; CDR2 reads SASEGT. The CDR3 contains 17 residues. With V trimmed by 4 bases and J by 0 bases, 6 bases remained unmatched. This CDR3 is CASSGRDRFSGANVLTF. The CDR3 coding sequence is TGTGCCAGCAGTGGAAGGGACAGATTCTCTGGGGCCAACGTCCTGACTTTC.

This rearrangement joins TRBV27 to TRBJ1-2; no clear D. Trimming left V 10 bases short and J 0 bases short, with 12 bases between. The CDR3 has 13 amino acids. CDR1 and CDR2 from the germline V gene are MNHEY and SMNVEV (reference sequence). The CDR3: CATSPLANYGYTF. CDR3 DNA sequence: TGTGCCACCTCACCGTTAGCTAACTATGGCTACACCTTC.